This TCR beta chain was recorded in a study of shared T cell receptors in the human thymus. The CDR3 has 16 amino acids. The V gene end was trimmed by 2 bases and the J gene end by 1 base; junction bases not matched to a gene: 7. Germline-derived CDR1 and CDR2 are SGHRS and YFSETQ. Data came from immunoSEQ multiplex PCR; TCRdb stores just in-frame clones and leaves some out. The data contain about 660,000 clones, approximately 87% of them singletons. The same data also went into a second study, on human thymus T cells. That work adds: The people who donated were healthy Finnish babies having corrective surgery for congenital heart defects. Corrective heart surgery yielded resections, and these provided the thymus tissue. Repertoires from thymus and blood appeared to show biased V and J gene usage. Thymic TCR repertoires of unrelated people reportedly overlapped highly.

The J gene is TRBJ1-2, the V gene TRBV5-1, with 8 nucleotides matching TRBD1. The sample taken for sequencing was thymocytes. The source of this sequence is a boy under two years old with a congenital heart defect. CDR3 sequence (DNA): TGCGCCAGCAGCTTCCCGTCACAGGGGGTTAACTATGGCTACACCTTC. Translating it yields CASSFPSQGVNYGYTF.